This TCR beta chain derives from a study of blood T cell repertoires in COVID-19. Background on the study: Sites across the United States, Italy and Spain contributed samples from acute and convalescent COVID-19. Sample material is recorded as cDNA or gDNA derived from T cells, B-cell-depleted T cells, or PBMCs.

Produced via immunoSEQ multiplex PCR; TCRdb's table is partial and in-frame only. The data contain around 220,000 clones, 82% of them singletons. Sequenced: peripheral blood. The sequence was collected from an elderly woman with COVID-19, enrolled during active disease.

The DNA for the CDR3 is TGTGCCAGCAGCCTCGGGGGGCACAATCAGCCCCAGCATTTT. It specifies CASSLGGHNQPQHF. The chain couples TRBV7-2 to TRBJ1-5, with D possibly matching TRBD1 (6 bases). In germline, CDR1 is SGHTA, CDR2 FQGNSA. This CDR3 spans 14 amino acids. The V end lost 5 bases, the J end lost 3 bases, and 11 bases lay between the germline ends.